The 5 T cell receptor beta chains in this list originate from one sample, sequenced in a study of T cell repertoires in cytomegalovirus infection. TCRdb itself ran the reads through MiXCR, one entry per CDR3 protein. This table holds 290,000 or so distinct CDR3 sequences, roughly a tenth found once. The material sequenced was PBMCs. These receptors came from a human donor in good health (CMV status not recorded). Some clones in this sample may be carry-over from other donors' samples.

The sample holds many counts of this clonotype. This chain uses TRBV24-1 with TRBJ2-2; D perhaps matches TRBD2 (5 bases). The CDR3 runs 14 residues. Germline loops: CDR1 KGHDR, CDR2 SFDVKD. V lost 7 bases to trimming and J lost 6 bases, with 14 bases between them. CDR3 sequence: CATRVTSRAGELFF. Here the CDR3 DNA reads TGTGCCACCAGGGTCACTAGTCGGGCCGGGGAGCTGTTTTTT.

There are many counts of this clonotype. The CDR3, as DNA: TGCGCCAGCAGTCAATACCGGACAAAGCGTCTCACAGATACGCAGTATTTT. Its protein product is CASSQYRTKRLTDTQYF. The chain combines TRBV23-1 with TRBJ2-3; tentative D call: TRBD1 (5 bases). TRBV23-1 qualifies as an ORF whose function is uncertain. CDR3 length: 17 amino acids. V dropped 1 base and J dropped 2 bases, with 16 bases sitting between them.

The rearrangement links TRBV13 to TRBJ1-1, with TRBD1 matching over 8 bases. J was trimmed by 1 base and V by 7 bases; bases with no gene match: 5. The CDR3 has 14 residues. The germline gives CDR1 PRHDT, CDR2 FYEKMQ (reference sequence). CDR3 sequence (DNA): TGTGCCAGCACCCAGGACAGGGCGAACACTGAAGCTTTCTTT. Translation gives CASTQDRANTEAFF.

The sample holds many counts of this clonotype. The chain joins TRBV6-5 to TRBJ1-1, with D tentatively TRBD1 (5 bases). Trimming took 2 bases from V and 0 from J, leaving 10 bases between them. The V gene's germline CDR1 is MNHEY and CDR2 SVGAGI. This CDR3 contains 15 residues. The CDR3 protein is CASSYAGPMNTEAFF. The CDR3 coding sequence is TGTGCCAGCAGTTACGCAGGGCCCATGAACACTGAAGCTTTCTTT.

This clonotype was observed many times. V gene TRBV7-8 combines with J gene TRBJ2-1; D gene unclear. The CDR3 runs to 13 residues. The V and J ends lost 8 bases and 6 bases respectively, with 14 bases between them. CDR1 and CDR2 (germline): SGHVS, FQNEAQ. The DNA of the CDR3 is TGTGCCAGCGTGGATAGACCCCTCAATGAGCAGTTCTTC. This encodes CASVDRPLNEQFF.